Presented here are 23 T cell receptor beta chains from one specimen sequenced in a study of T cells in Graves' hyperthyroidism and ophthalmopathy. Amplification of TCR beta CDR3 regions used RNA as the template. The study used the HTBI primer set for a first-round RT-PCR of the TCR CDR3. TCRdb fed the multiplex PCR reads into MiXCR, producing one record per CDR3 protein. The data contain approximately 320,000 distinct CDR3 sequences, 16% of them singletons. The specimen was blood. The source is a man under 40 with Graves' hyperthyroidism.

The genes are TRBV24-1 and TRBJ1-3; TRBD1 agrees at 7 bases. J gave up 4 bases and V 10 bases, and 3 bases lay outside the gene matches. The CDR3 is made up of 12 amino acids. Germline V gene data show CDR1 as KGHDR and CDR2 as SFDVKD. CDR3 nucleotide sequence: TGTGCCACAGGGGGCGGAGGAAACACCATATATTTT. This sequence encodes CATGGGGNTIYF.

The chain employs TRBV10-2 and TRBJ1-1, with 9 bases fitting TRBD1. The CDR3 consists of 12 residues. Per germline, CDR1 WSHSY and CDR2 SAAADI. The trim removed 8 bases at V and 7 bases at J, leaving 5 bases unmatched. In DNA, the CDR3 is TGCGCCAGCCTGGGGACAGGGAGTGAAGCTTTCTTT. This encodes CASLGTGSEAFF.

This clonotype was seen only a few times. This chain connects TRBV12-3 or TRBV12-4 to TRBJ1-6, with D perhaps TRBD1 (5 bases). The CDR3 is 17 amino acids. Trimming stripped 6 bases from V and 3 bases from J, with 18 bases between. CDR3 sequence: CASSPGGLGIYNSPLHF. DNA for the CDR3: TGTGCCAGCAGCCCCGGGGGGTTGGGAATCTATAATTCACCCCTCCACTTT.

The chain joins TRBV29-1 to TRBJ2-5; possibly TRBD1 or TRBD2 for D (5 bases each). Germline V gene sequence: CDR1 SQVTM, CDR2 ANQGSEA. V lost 6 bases and J lost 5, with 16 bases in between. This CDR3 is built from 13 residues. CDR3 nucleotides: TGCAGCGTGGGGGTGGGGCTGAGGGAGACCCAGTACTTC. Its translation: CSVGVGLRETQYF.

This clonotype was counted many times. The chain joins TRBV28 to TRBJ2-7, with D uncertain. There are 14 residues in the CDR3. Germline V CDR1 and CDR2: MDHEN, SYDVKM. Between the trimmed V and J ends, which lost 6 bases and 2 bases, there was a span of 14 bases. In DNA form, the CDR3 reads TGTGCCAGCAGCCCACCCTCTCTTACCTACGAGCAGTACTTC. It yields the protein CASSPPSLTYEQYF.

The chain recombines TRBV9 with TRBJ2-1, with TRBD2 matching 7 bases. CDR3 length: 15 amino acids. The V segment lost 4 bases and the J segment 5 bases; nucleotides outside the gene matches: 9. Germline CDR1 is SGDLS and CDR2 is YYNGEE. The CDR3 region is CASSLGIAGHNEQFF. The CDR3 DNA is TGTGCCAGCAGCCTTGGGATAGCGGGTCACAATGAGCAGTTCTTC.

This clonotype has a handful of counts. The J gene is TRBJ2-1, the V gene TRBV6-6; D is uncertain. This CDR3 comprises 15 residues. Looked up from germline, CDR1 is MNHNY and CDR2 is SVGAGI (reference sequence). Deletions cut 1 base from V and 0 bases from J, with 7 bases between. CDR3 nucleotides: TGTGCCAGCAGTTACTTGTGGAGCTCCTACAATGAGCAGTTCTTC. This translates into CASSYLWSSYNEQFF.

This clonotype was observed many times. The chain joins TRBV9 to TRBJ1-2, with TRBD1 matching 7 bases. V lost 0 bases and J lost 2; bases outside the gene matches: 1. The CDR3 loop spans 14 amino acids. The V gene's germline CDR1 is SGDLS and CDR2 YYNGEE. The CDR3 DNA reads as TGTGCCAGCAGCGTAGGACAGGGCAACTATGGCTACACCTTC. This encodes CASSVGQGNYGYTF.

This clonotype showed up just a few times. The rearrangement uses TRBV5-1 and TRBJ1-1; 7 bases match TRBD1. This CDR3 contains 15 residues. The V segment lost 1 base and the J segment 6 bases; nucleotides outside the gene matches: 9. Germline values: CDR1 SGHRS, CDR2 YFSETQ. As DNA, the CDR3 is TGCGCCAGCAGCTTGCAGGGGGAACCAACCCCTGAAGCTTTCTTT. Its translation is CASSLQGEPTPEAFF. Based on the CDR3 plus reference TRBV5-1 and TRBJ1-1, the full variable domain is KAGVTQTPRYLIKTRGQQVTLSCSPISGHRSVSWYQQTPGQGLQFLFEYFSETQRNKGNFPGRFSGRQFSNSRSEMNVSTLELGDSALYLCASSLQGEPTPEAFFGQGTRLTVV.

There are many counts of this clonotype. The chain has TRBV2 and TRBJ1-5; 8 bases map to TRBD1. Germline V gives CDR1 SNHLY, CDR2 FYNNEI. With V trimmed by 8 bases and J by 3 bases, 9 bases remained unmatched. The CDR3 is 15 residues long. CDR3 amino acids: CASGDRINHNQPQHF. CDR3 DNA: TGTGCCAGCGGGGACAGGATCAATCACAATCAGCCCCAGCATTTT.

This clonotype occurred a few times. CDR3 sequence: CACWTGSSYEQYF. CDR3 DNA sequence: TGTGCCTGTTGGACAGGAAGCTCCTACGAGCAGTACTTC. The V and J genes are TRBV30 and TRBJ2-7, with 7 bases fitting TRBD1. The CDR3 is made up of 13 amino acids. Germline V gene data show CDR1 as GTSNPN and CDR2 as SVGIG (reference sequence). The ends lost 6 bases at V and 0 bases at J; junction bases unmatched: 5.

This clonotype has at least ten counts. The rearrangement joins TRBV7-3 to TRBJ2-3; either TRBD1 or TRBD2 may fit D (5 bases each). The CDR3 is made up of 14 amino acids. Per the germline V gene, CDR1 is SGHTA and CDR2 is FQGTGA. V lost 4 bases and J lost 4, with 12 bases in between. This CDR3 is CASSSGAAPDTQYF. The CDR3 coding sequence is TGTGCCAGCAGCTCCGGGGCTGCTCCAGATACGCAGTATTTT. The whole variable domain, remainder taken from reference TRBV7-3 and TRBJ2-3, is GAGVSQTPSNKVTEKGKYVELRCDPISGHTALYWYRQSLGQGPEFLIYFQGTGAADDSGLPNDRFFAVRPEGSVSTLKIQRTERGDSAVYLCASSSGAAPDTQYFGPGTRLTVL.

On this clonotype itself: One end of the junction is discordant with germline, which a read error may explain. CDR3 region: CASSPDGYERYF. In DNA form, the CDR3 reads TGTGCCAGCTCACCCGACGGGTACGAGCGGTACTTC. V and J are TRBV18 and TRBJ2-7; D not resolved. CDR3 length: 12 amino acids. CDR1 is KGHSH and CDR2 is LQKENI in the germline V gene.

This clonotype was recorded many times. The chain couples TRBV2 to TRBJ2-2; 8 bases align to TRBD1. The CDR3 is 15 residues long. Trimming removed 7 bases from V and 3 bases from J; junction bases left unmatched: 7. Germline V gene sequence: CDR1 SNHLY, CDR2 FYNNEI. The CDR3 DNA sequence: TGTGCCAGCAATCAGGGGGCGCAGGACACCGGGGAGCTGTTTTTT. Amino acid sequence: CASNQGAQDTGELFF.

The gene calls are TRBV5-1 and TRBJ2-7; a weak D match, TRBD1 (6 bases). Germline lookup yields CDR1 SGHRS and CDR2 YFSETQ. CDR3 length: 14 amino acids. Trimming stripped 3 bases from V and 2 bases from J, with 12 bases between. CDR3 bases: TGCGCCAGCAGCTCTTACAGGGAACCCTACGAGCAGTACTTC. As protein: CASSSYREPYEQYF.

The J gene is TRBJ2-3, the V gene TRBV6-2 or TRBV6-3; possible D gene TRBD2, 5 bases. Germline V lookup: CDR1 MNHEY, CDR2 SVGEGT. V was clipped by 2 bases and J by 3 bases, with 12 bases between them. The CDR3 is made up of 15 amino acids. The chain's CDR3 is CASSYDYPFTDTQYF. CDR3 sequence (DNA): TGTGCCAGCAGTTACGACTACCCGTTTACAGATACGCAGTATTTT.

This clonotype appeared many times. The chain is built from TRBV11-3 and TRBJ2-7; D is possibly TRBD1 (6 bases). There are 13 residues in the CDR3. Per germline, CDR1 SGHNT and CDR2 YENEEA. V was cut by 3 bases and J by 7 bases, with 13 bases left in between. The CDR3 reads CASSLTAQGEQYF. The CDR3 DNA follows: TGTGCCAGCAGCTTGACGGCCCAGGGGGAGCAGTACTTC.

The rearrangement joins TRBV24-1 to TRBJ2-5; D possibly uses TRBD1 or TRBD2 (6 bases each). Germline values: CDR1 KGHDR, CDR2 SFDVKD. CDR3 length: 15 amino acids. V dropped 2 bases and J dropped 5 bases, with 14 bases sitting between them. The CDR3 region is CATSDSRGAGETQYF. The CDR3 DNA sequence: TGTGCCACCAGTGATTCAAGGGGGGCTGGGGAGACCCAGTACTTC.

Here the CDR3 reads CASSLAGAGANVLTF. The CDR3, as DNA: TGTGCCAGCAGTTTAGCAGGGGCTGGGGCCAACGTCCTGACTTTC. The chain joins TRBV12-3 or TRBV12-4 to TRBJ2-6; perhaps TRBD1 as D (5 bases). The ends were cut back, 0 bases at V and 2 bases at J, with 5 bases in the middle. This CDR3 is 15 amino acids long.

V usage is TRBV5-5 and J usage is TRBJ2-3, with D hard to call. This CDR3 comprises 14 residues. The V end lost 4 bases, the J end lost 2 bases, and 11 bases lay between the germline ends. The germline CDR1 and CDR2 sequences are SGHKS and YYEKEE (reference sequence). Written as DNA, the CDR3 is TGTGCCAGCAGCCCCGCCCATCTCACAGATACGCAGTATTTT. Protein: CASSPAHLTDTQYF. The full variable domain, with the rest looked up from reference TRBV5-5 and TRBJ2-3, is DAGVTQSPTHLIKTRGQQVTLRCSPISGHKSVSWYQQVLGQGPQFIFQYYEKEERGRGNFPDRFSARQFPNYSSELNVNALLLGDSALYLCASSPAHLTDTQYFGPGTRLTVL.

This rearrangement joins TRBV7-2 to TRBJ2-2; tentative D call: TRBD2 (6 bases). Trimming pared 1 base from V and 5 bases from J, leaving 8 bases between. Germline CDR1 is SGHTA and CDR2 is FQGNSA. The CDR3 has 14 residues. The CDR3 loop reads CASSLVSGTGELFF. As DNA, the CDR3 is TGTGCCAGCAGCTTAGTGAGCGGGACCGGGGAGCTGTTTTTT.

In this sample, this clonotype turned up many times. This chain connects TRBV12-3 or TRBV12-4 to TRBJ2-5; possible D gene TRBD1, 6 bases. V was clipped by 5 bases and J by 3 bases, with 16 bases between them. The CDR3 runs 15 residues. The CDR3 bases are TGTGCCAGCAGTCCTCTACAGGGTTCAGAAGAGACCCAGTACTTC. Translated, it gives CASSPLQGSEETQYF.

Only a few counts were recorded for this clonotype. V usage is TRBV6-5 and J usage is TRBJ2-2; the match to TRBD1 covers 7 bases. J was trimmed by 1 base and V by 2 bases; bases with no gene match: 4. The germline V gene has CDR1 MNHEY and CDR2 SVGAGI. The CDR3 consists of 16 residues. As DNA, the CDR3 is TGTGCCAGCAGTTACGGGACAGATCGGAACACCGGGGAGCTGTTTTTT. Residues: CASSYGTDRNTGELFF.